Sequencing of this T cell receptor (beta chain) was carried out in a study of blood T cell repertoires in COVID-19. Across the study: T cells, B-cell-depleted T cells, or PBMCs provided the cDNA or gDNA that served as material.

This CDR3 is built from 13 residues. V gave up 8 bases and J gave up 8 bases; unmatched junction bases: 7. Germline assignment: CDR1 LNHDA and CDR2 SQIVND (reference sequence). Profiling relied on immunoSEQ multiplex PCR, and the TCRdb table lists in-frame clones only, not all of them. The data hold under 300,000 clones, with about 76% observed a single time. V usage is TRBV19 and J usage is TRBJ1-2, with 11 bases fitting TRBD1. The sample comprised peripheral blood. The source of this sequence is an older woman with active or convalescent COVID-19. The DNA for the CDR3 is TGTGCCAGTTGGACAGGGGGCGCGGTAGGCTACACCTTC. As protein: CASWTGGAVGYTF.